These 28 T cell receptor beta chains share one sample of origin, sequenced in a study of beta chain features in type 1 diabetes. The investigators reverse transcribed all of the isolated RNA, so they sequenced expressed TCRB transcripts. Clones were read by immunoSEQ multiplex PCR, and TCRdb kept only the in-frame ones, dropping some. The data show around 500,000 clones, with 10% to 12% seen just once and about 0.045% held by the top ten. Source material: naive CD4+ T cells from blood. The receptors here all came from a woman between 18 and 30 years old in good health.

This clone was recorded a few times. In the same sample, other DNA sequences code for this CDR3. V gene TRBV9 combines with J gene TRBJ2-3, with unresolved D. The CDR3 contains 12 residues. The V end lost 0 bases, the J end lost 4 bases, and 3 bases lay between the germline ends. Germline CDR1 is SGDLS and CDR2 is YYNGEE. This chain's CDR3 is CASSVGPDTQYF. The CDR3 DNA reads as TGTGCCAGCAGCGTAGGTCCAGATACGCAGTATTTT.

The J gene is TRBJ2-7, the V gene TRBV7-9; no definite D call. V was pared by 1 base and J by 3 bases, with 4 bases between. CDR3 size: 12 residues. Germline loops: CDR1 SEHNR, CDR2 FQNEAQ (reference sequence). CDR3 amino acids: CASSLEHYEQYF. In DNA, the CDR3 is TGTGCCAGCAGCTTAGAACACTACGAGCAGTACTTC. The entire variable domain, with the rest obtained from reference TRBV7-9 and TRBJ2-7, is as follows: DTGVSQNPRHKITKRGQNVTFRCDPISEHNRLYWYRQTLGQGPEFLTYFQNEAQLEKSRLLSDRFSAERPKGSFSTLEIQRTEQGDSAMYLCASSLEHYEQYFGPGTRLTVT.

This sequence joins TRBV30 and TRBJ1-2; unclear D gene. Germline assignment: CDR1 GTSNPN and CDR2 SVGIG (reference sequence). Trimming shortened V by 0 bases and J by 8 bases, and 13 bases separated the two germline ends. The CDR3 loop spans 13 amino acids. CDR3 in amino acids: CAWSVVLPAGYTF. The CDR3 nucleotides read TGTGCCTGGAGTGTAGTTCTGCCTGCGGGCTACACCTTC.

This clone turned up a few times. The rearrangement joins TRBV9 to TRBJ2-2; D uncertain. There are 14 residues in the CDR3. Trimming shortened V by 0 bases and J by 6 bases, and 9 bases separated the two germline ends. CDR1 and CDR2 from the germline V gene are SGDLS and YYNGEE. CDR3 DNA: TGTGCCAGCAGCGTAGAGGGCCCGGCCGGGGAGCTGTTTTTT. Translation gives CASSVEGPAGELFF.

This clone was recorded a few times. This chain joins TRBV4-2 and TRBJ1-4; D call uncertain. There are 14 residues in the CDR3. Germline values: CDR1 LGHNA, CDR2 YNFKEQ. Deletions cut 0 bases from V and 11 bases from J, with 13 bases between. The CDR3 coding sequence is TGTGCCAGCAGCCAAGATCTAAGGGCGCGGAAACTGTTTTTT. Protein: CASSQDLRARKLFF.

This clone was recorded a few times. The V and J genes are TRBV7-9 and TRBJ2-6; D uncertain. The CDR3 is 15 amino acids. Germline loops: CDR1 SEHNR, CDR2 FQNEAQ (reference sequence). Deletions cut 3 bases from V and 2 bases from J, with 8 bases between. DNA of the CDR3: TGTGCCAGCAGCTTTTTGACCCCTGGGGCCAACGTCCTGACTTTC. This encodes CASSFLTPGANVLTF.

This clone appeared a few times. This CDR3 reads CASSQFAEGQFF. As DNA, the CDR3 is TGTGCCAGCAGCCAATTTGCAGAAGGGCAGTTCTTC. The rearrangement links TRBV16 to TRBJ2-1; unclear D gene. Trimming left V 1 base short and J 12 bases short, with 10 bases between. CDR3 length: 12 amino acids. The germline gives CDR1 KGHSY, CDR2 FQNENV.

This clone has only a few counts. The germline gene is not matched at one end of the junction; a read error may be the cause. V usage is TRBV2 and J usage is TRBJ2-5; no reliable D call. The CDR3 totals 13 residues. Germline V gene data show CDR1 as SNHLY and CDR2 as FYNNEI. The chain's CDR3 is CASSEGQFLAQYF. The CDR3 coding sequence is TGTGCCAGCAGCGAAGGGCAGTTCCTGGCCCAGTACTTC.

CDR3 residues: CASSSKPGQVETQYF. The DNA of the CDR3 is TGTGCCAGCAGCTCAAAACCGGGACAGGTCGAGACCCAGTACTTC. The V call is TRBV7-6, the J call TRBJ2-5; 8 bases are a match to TRBD1. The germline V gene encodes CDR1 SGHVS and CDR2 FNYEAQ. The length of the CDR3 is 15 residues. Trimming at V came to 4 bases and at J to 5 bases, leaving 9 bases not matched to a gene.

This sequence joins TRBV28 and TRBJ1-2; tentatively, D is TRBD1 (6 bases). V was trimmed by 1 base and J by 6 bases, leaving 12 bases between them. Germline V CDR1 and CDR2: MDHEN, SYDVKM. This CDR3 comprises 14 residues. CDR3 protein: CASSLSDRYHGYTF. CDR3 DNA sequence: TGTGCCAGCAGTTTATCCGACAGGTACCATGGCTACACCTTC.

The V and J genes are TRBV5-6 and TRBJ2-4; D gene uncertain. V was trimmed by 1 base and J by 6 bases, leaving 14 bases between them. This CDR3 is built from 15 residues. Germline assignment: CDR1 SGHDT and CDR2 YYEEEE. The CDR3 DNA reads TGTGCCAGCAGCTTGTCGCCGGAATCGGGAAACATTCAGTACTTC. Translation gives CASSLSPESGNIQYF.

The chain joins TRBV2 to TRBJ1-2; no definite D call. The germline V and J ends were trimmed by 4 bases and 7 bases, with 16 bases remaining between them. Germline CDR1 SNHLY, CDR2 FYNNEI. CDR3 length: 14 residues. The CDR3 region has the DNA TGTGCCAGCAGTGGCGCTCGAAGAGTTGGTGGCTACACCTTC. Protein sequence: CASSGARRVGGYTF.

This clone appeared a few times. The rearrangement uses TRBV9 and TRBJ2-5; D might be TRBD1 (6 bases). The CDR3 is made up of 13 amino acids. Germline V CDR1 and CDR2: SGDLS, YYNGEE. The V gene lost 1 base and the J gene lost 6 bases, with 10 bases spanning the gap. The CDR3 DNA reads TGTGCCAGCAGCGTATTAGGGGGACAGACCCAGTACTTC. This translates into CASSVLGGQTQYF.

The chain recombines TRBV9 with TRBJ2-3; 7 bases match TRBD2. The V and J ends lost 3 bases and 0 bases, in that order; junction bases with no gene match: 4. Germline V lookup: CDR1 SGDLS, CDR2 YYNGEE. The CDR3 extends over 15 amino acids. CDR3: CASSALATSTDTQYF. The CDR3 DNA sequence: TGTGCCAGCAGCGCACTAGCGACTAGCACAGATACGCAGTATTTT.

This clone was recorded a few times. The chain links TRBV4-3 to TRBJ2-1; 14 bases are a match to TRBD2. Germline loops: CDR1 LGHNA, CDR2 YSLEER. The CDR3 covers 17 residues. V shed 4 bases, J shed 6 bases, and the junction held 8 bases outside the gene matches. CDR3 nucleotide sequence: TGCGCCAGCAGCCTTCTTCTCGGACTAGCGGGGGGCAATGAGCAGTTCTTC. It yields the protein CASSLLLGLAGGNEQFF.

This clone has more than one count but fewer than ten. The chain carries TRBV4-2 and TRBJ2-1, with D unclear. V shed 0 bases and J shed 8 bases, with 8 bases lying between them. Germline values: CDR1 LGHNA, CDR2 YNFKEQ. The length of the CDR3 is 13 residues. The CDR3 loop reads CASSQDVWDEQFF. Written as DNA, the CDR3 is TGTGCCAGCAGCCAAGATGTTTGGGATGAGCAGTTCTTC.

Regarding this clone: One junction end does not reproduce the germline sequence, and a read error may be involved. This sequence joins TRBV30 and TRBJ2-4; TRBD2 might be the D (6 bases). The germline gives CDR1 GTSNPN, CDR2 SVGIG (reference sequence). The CDR3 totals 15 residues. The CDR3 DNA sequence: TGTGCCGGGAGCCCAGGAGGGTCAGCCAAAAACATTCAGTACTTC. Its translation: CAGSPGGSAKNIQYF.

The V and J genes are TRBV5-1 and TRBJ2-2; 8 bases match TRBD1. Germline CDR1 reads SGHRS; CDR2 reads YFSETQ. The CDR3 has 15 amino acids. The J segment lost 4 bases and the V segment lost 3 bases, leaving 5 bases of the junction unmatched. The CDR3 nucleotides are TGCGCCAGCAGCTCAGGGACAGGTGCCACCGGGGAGCTGTTTTTT. Protein: CASSSGTGATGELFF.

This clone was seen only a few times. The germline gene is not matched at one end of the junction; a read error may be the cause. The chain joins TRBV6-1 to TRBJ2-5; TRBD2 matches 9 bases. Per the germline V gene, CDR1 is MNHNS and CDR2 is SASEGT. This CDR3 spans 14 amino acids. CDR3 DNA: TGTGCCAGCAGTAAAGCGGGGGGCCAAGAGACCCAGTACTTC. Its translation: CASSKAGGQETQYF.

The chain carries TRBV19 and TRBJ2-1; TRBD2 aligns across 8 bases. The junction had 11 bases not matched to a gene; V was cut back by 6 bases and J by 4 bases. This CDR3 has 16 residues. CDR1 is LNHDA, CDR2 SQIVND, per germline (reference sequence). CDR3 bases: TGTGCCAGTAGCACCCCTCGGGGGGGCGCGTACAATGAGCAGTTCTTC. It codes for CASSTPRGGAYNEQFF. Using reference TRBV19 and TRBJ2-1 for the parts outside the CDR3, the full variable domain is DGGITQSPKYLFRKEGQNVTLSCEQNLNHDAMYWYRQDPGQGLRLIYYSQIVNDFQKGDIAEGYSVSREKKESFPLTVTSAQKNPTAFYLCASSTPRGGAYNEQFFGPGTRLTVL.

This clone was found a few times. The chain employs TRBV5-1 and TRBJ2-2; TRBD1 might be the D (5 bases). The length of the CDR3 is 14 residues. The V end lost 4 bases, the J end lost 4 bases, and 11 bases lay between the germline ends. Germline V gives CDR1 SGHRS, CDR2 YFSETQ. The CDR3 loop is CASSPTQGTGELFF. For the CDR3, the DNA is TGCGCCAGCAGCCCTACCCAGGGCACCGGGGAGCTGTTTTTT.

The chain recombines TRBV4-2 with TRBJ2-1, with TRBD2 identical over 7 bases. Germline CDR1 reads LGHNA; CDR2 reads YNFKEQ. The ends lost 4 bases at V and 0 bases at J; junction bases unmatched: 6. The CDR3 length is 16 residues. The CDR3 nucleotides read TGTGCCAGCAGCCCTCTCTCGGGGGGCTCCTACAATGAGCAGTTCTTC. Translated, it gives CASSPLSGGSYNEQFF.

This clone was counted a few times. The chain joins TRBV29-1 to TRBJ2-3; D call uncertain. The CDR3 loop spans 13 amino acids. V was shortened by 8 bases and J by 2 bases, with 14 bases between the two germline ends. Germline lookup yields CDR1 SQVTM and CDR2 ANQGSEA. The CDR3 bases are TGCAGCTCCCGGACCCAACTCACAGATACGCAGTATTTT. This encodes CSSRTQLTDTQYF.

The rearrangement uses TRBV15 and TRBJ2-7; 7 bases map to TRBD1. Germline-derived CDR1 and CDR2 are LNHNV and YYDKDF (reference sequence). This CDR3 contains 15 residues. V gave up 4 bases and J gave up 3 bases; unmatched junction bases: 9. CDR3 sequence: CATSMGQFIDYEQYF. Here the CDR3 DNA reads TGTGCCACCAGCATGGGACAGTTTATCGACTACGAGCAGTACTTC.

The rearrangement links TRBV5-1 to TRBJ2-7; TRBD2 agrees at 8 bases. The CDR3 runs 15 residues. Germline V gene sequence: CDR1 SGHRS, CDR2 YFSETQ. After removal of 2 bases from V and 2 bases from J, the junction contained 6 bases not matched to a gene. In DNA, the CDR3 is TGCGCCAGCAGCTTCGGGACTAGGAGTACCTACGAGCAGTACTTC. Amino acid sequence: CASSFGTRSTYEQYF.

The chain uses TRBV30 and TRBJ2-2, with TRBD2 as a possible D gene (6 bases). Per the germline V gene, CDR1 is GTSNPN and CDR2 is SVGIG (reference sequence). V gave up 5 bases and J gave up 1 base, with 17 bases separating them. This CDR3 is built from 16 residues. This CDR3 reads CAWLGERRGNTGELFF. Written as DNA, the CDR3 is TGTGCCTGGCTCGGCGAGCGGAGGGGGAACACCGGGGAGCTGTTTTTT.

This clone was observed a handful of times. The chain joins TRBV20-1 to TRBJ2-5, with 11 nucleotides matching TRBD1. Germline CDR1 reads DFQATT; CDR2 reads SNEGSKA (reference sequence). This CDR3 comprises 10 residues. Unmatched junction bases numbered 4, after V lost 6 bases and J lost 13 bases. The DNA for the CDR3 is TGCAGTGCGGGACAGGGGGATCCGTACTTC. Translated, it gives CSAGQGDPYF.

This clone was seen only a few times. The rearrangement joins TRBV9 to TRBJ2-1, with D perhaps matching TRBD2 (5 bases). Deletions cut 0 bases from V and 8 bases from J, with 12 bases between. Germline V gene lookup returns CDR1 SGDLS and CDR2 YYNGEE. The CDR3 is made up of 14 amino acids. Here the CDR3 reads CASSVAHPEDEQFF. In nucleotides, the CDR3 is TGTGCCAGCAGCGTAGCTCACCCGGAGGATGAGCAGTTCTTC.